The text below deals with one T cell receptor (beta chain). Its antigen is still unknown. This entry comes from a study of Ad26.COV2.S vaccination and SARS-CoV-2 variants. Study-level background: Intramuscular Ad26.COV2.S at 5x10^10 or 1x10^11 viral particles.

Documented treatment: around 19 received Ad26.COV2.S at low or high dose, single or two shots; about 5 received placebo; per-sample allocation not given. Sampling occurred on day 63 after the first vaccine or placebo injection. The protocol was immunoSEQ multiplex PCR, while the TCRdb copy is restricted to in-frame clones and leaves out a portion. In the table there are about 480,000 clones, around 90% of which are singletons. Study outcomes and limitations: The analyses of TCR breadth and depth may have understated the size of total T cell responses. Vaccine recipients and placebo recipients showed similar non-spike TCR breadth. Placebo recipients trailed vaccine recipients in spike-specific TCR breadth.

The CDR3 is 14 residues long. The V segment lost 6 bases and the J segment 2 bases; nucleotides outside the gene matches: 5. CDR1 and CDR2 (germline): MNHEY, SVGAGI. The sample was peripheral blood, taken in a trial of Ad26.COV2.S vaccine versus placebo. This sequence was found in a person between 18 and 59 years old who received the Ad26.COV2.S COVID-19 vaccine or a placebo. V gene TRBV6-5 combines with J gene TRBJ2-7; the match to TRBD2 covers 9 bases. CDR3 protein: CASRGRTSAYEQYF. The CDR3 nucleotides are TGTGCCAGCAGGGGGAGGACTAGCGCCTACGAGCAGTACTTC.